A single sample is the source of the 6 T cell receptor beta chains below, sequenced in a study of cytomegalovirus exposure and HLA in healthy donors. PCR primers comprised 60 Vbeta and 13 Jbeta primers. TCRdb keeps only in-frame clones here, not all; method: immunoSEQ multiplex PCR. This table has about 150,000 clones, about 79% appearing once. What was sequenced was PBMCs. The receptors originated from a man aged 45 to 65 in good health and CMV-seropositive.

V gene TRBV6-5 combines with J gene TRBJ2-3; the D is unclear. CDR3 length: 13 residues. V lost 5 bases, J lost 1 base, and 7 bases lay in between. CDR1 and CDR2 (germline): MNHEY, SVGAGI. The CDR3 sequence: CASSHTRTDTQYF. DNA of the CDR3: TGTGCCAGCAGTCACACGCGCACAGATACGCAGTATTTT.

The chain couples TRBV9 to TRBJ2-1; a possible D gene is TRBD2 (6 bases). The V end was cut by 1 base, the J end by 7 bases, with 18 bases between. The CDR3 sequence is 16 residues long. Germline V lookup: CDR1 SGDLS, CDR2 YYNGEE. The CDR3 loop reads CASSVTWTRGMNEQFF. In nucleotides, the CDR3 is TGTGCCAGCAGCGTAACATGGACACGGGGGATGAATGAGCAGTTCTTC.

V usage is TRBV5-1 and J usage is TRBJ1-3, with unresolved D. The CDR3 has 16 residues. Between the trimmed V and J ends, which lost 5 bases and 1 base, there was a span of 16 bases. Germline V gene sequence: CDR1 SGHRS, CDR2 YFSETQ. The CDR3 region has the DNA TGCGCCAGCAGTCGATCGGGGTTGGAGTCTGGAAACACCATATATTTT. The encoded protein is CASSRSGLESGNTIYF.

V gene TRBV2 combines with J gene TRBJ2-3, with D perhaps TRBD1 (5 bases). The germline V and J ends were trimmed by 3 bases and 1 base, with 8 bases remaining between them. The germline V gene encodes CDR1 SNHLY and CDR2 FYNNEI. The CDR3 has 14 residues. Here the CDR3 DNA reads TGTGCCAGCAGTGAGGGGCCGGGCACAGATACGCAGTATTTT. This translates into CASSEGPGTDTQYF.

This clone was recorded a few times. The chain joins TRBV27 to TRBJ1-1; the D is unclear. Looked up from germline, CDR1 is MNHEY and CDR2 is SMNVEV (reference sequence). The CDR3 length is 15 residues. The V end was cut by 1 base, the J end by 2 bases, with 11 bases between. The chain's CDR3 is CASSLFAGPNTEAFF. In DNA form, the CDR3 reads TGTGCCAGCAGTTTATTCGCAGGCCCTAACACTGAAGCTTTCTTT.

The chain employs TRBV5-1 and TRBJ2-3; a weak D match, TRBD2 (6 bases). The germline V gene encodes CDR1 SGHRS and CDR2 YFSETQ. The CDR3 totals 17 residues. V lost 5 bases and J 4 bases, leaving 23 bases between the germline ends. CDR3 nucleotides: TGCGCCAGCAGAAAAGACCCAGGGAGCGGAGGGGCAGATACGCAGTATTTT. Translation: CASRKDPGSGGADTQYF.